Reported below is one T cell receptor beta chain. This clone's antigen is unknown. The germline V gene (reference sequence) sets CDR1 to LNHDA and CDR2 to SQIVND. The CDR3 starts with the cysteine, ends with the phenylalanine, and has 15 residues. The DNA sequence is not available. For every CD8+ T cell subset, over 250,000 cells were flow-sorted straight into RLT lysis buffer, and each subset was sorted in triplicate. Peripheral blood mononuclear cells were isolated from buffy coats using standard density gradient centrifugation. An RNeasy Mini Kit was used to extract total RNA from the sorted cells. The sample belongs to a study of CXCR3-negative and CXCR3-positive naive CD8 T cells (dated by TCRdb to between 2018 and 2020). About the investigation overall: In total, 120 million to 150 million TRB reads were obtained, which works out to roughly 1.5 +/- 0.3 million reads per library. The diversity and physicochemical repertoire analyses included more than nine donors pooled from two independent experiments. The TRBV-TRBJ cluster analysis covered naive subsets from roughly 5 donors and memory cells from 3 donors.

The paper's findings and limits, for the study overall: Both naive subsets had comparably high repertoire diversity, while memory CD8+ T cells had much lower repertoire diversity. CXCR3 expression partially decreased after cryopreservation, so most assays used freshly isolated PBMCs. Because surface CD5, which is linked to self-reactivity in mice, was comparable between the naive subsets, TCR interaction strength was also inferred from TRB CDR3 physicochemical properties. Similar TRBV-TRBJ usage was shown by naive CXCR3-negative and CXCR3-positive cells from the same donor, whereas distinct patterns were shown by memory cells.

Sequencing instrument: NextSeq 550. The Human TCR Profiling Kit (MiLaboratory) was used to make UMI-labeled 5' RACE TRB cDNA libraries. cDNA synthesis used the entire amount of extracted RNA, and PCR amplification then used the entire amount of cDNA produced. Libraries were prepared in parallel using an identical number of PCR cycles. Per the source publication's procedure: With a requirement of at least two reads per UMI, MIGEC and MiXCR extracted about 50,000 +/- 10,000 unique UMI-labeled TRB cDNA molecules per library. On average, roughly 40,000 +/- 10,000 functional in-frame TRB CDR3 nucleotide clonotypes lacking stop codons were found per library. After downsampling to 5000 UMI-labeled TRB molecules per sample, diversity metrics such as normalized Shannon-Wiener and Chao1 were calculated in VDJtools. For the central five CDR3 residues, VDJtools calculated physicochemical properties weighted by clonotype size, namely interaction energy, strength, volume and Kidera factor 4. TCRdb reanalyzed the reads, keeping one entry per CDR3 protein sequence and omitting DNA. The V and J calls here are based on TCRdb, not the publication. The table for this sample lists 45,000 to 55,000 distinct CDR3 sequences. The ten most abundant clones make up approximately 16% of the sample.

The V gene is TRBV19 and the J gene is TRBJ1-1. Sequences were obtained from memory CD8+ T cells from blood. The cell subset or site tag for this specimen amounts to: conventional CD8+ memory T cells (TMEM), sorted as controls. The TCR was taken from a human donor in good health. Some clones in this sample may be carry-over from other donors' samples. For the CDR3, the sequence is CATVSVRLLSTEAFF.